Listed below are T cell receptor beta chains from one sample, sequenced in a study of CD8+CD57+ T cells in acquired aplastic anemia. MiXCR was run by TCRdb on the reads, yielding one entry per CDR3 protein. The table has about 220,000 distinct CDR3 sequences, roughly 35% seen once. The sequencing input was sorted CD4+, CD8+, or CD8+CD57+ T cells (not recorded which) from PBMCs. The receptors shown here come from a human donor in good health, serving as a control. The CDR3 runs from the conserved cysteine through the conserved F or W. D genes are given only for firm matches. Some rows have no size entry. The others give once, few or many, or a class for an expanded clone.

>TRBJ2-5|-|few|TRBV10-3
TGTGCCATCAGTGAAGGGGAAGAGACCCAGTACTTC
CAISEGEETQYF
>TRBJ1-5|-|few|TRBV12-3/TRBV12-4
TGTGCCCGCACCCCGGGAGGGTCCTTCAATCAGCCCCAGCATTTT
CARTPGGSFNQPQHF
>TRBJ2-3|TRBD2|-|TRBV24-1
TGTGCCACCAGTGCCAGCGGGGGGGCAGATACGCAGTATTTT
CATSASGGADTQYF
>TRBJ1-6|TRBD1|-|TRBV2
TGTGCCAGCAGCCGAGGGACAGCGAGATATTCACCCCTCCACTTT
CASSRGTARYSPLHF
>TRBJ2-1|TRBD2|many|TRBV2
TGTGCCAGCAGTCGCAGGACTAGCGCTGATGAGCAGTTCTTC
CASSRRTSADEQFF
>TRBJ1-1|-|-|TRBV10-3
TGTGCCATCAGTGCTGACGTGAACACTGAAGCTTTCTTT
CAISADVNTEAFF
>TRBJ2-5|-|-|TRBV27
TGTGCCAGCAGTGACACTGGCCGGGGAGAGACCCAGTACTTC
CASSDTGRGETQYF
>TRBJ2-1|TRBD1|few|TRBV12-3/TRBV12-4
TGTGCCAGCAGTTTAATCCTGGGGACAGGGACGTACAATGAGCAGTTCTTC
CASSLILGTGTYNEQFF
>TRBJ1-2|-|many|TRBV9
TGTGCCAGCAGCGTCTCGACGGGTTCTAACTATGGCTACACCTTC
CASSVSTGSNYGYTF
>TRBJ2-5|-|few|TRBV6-1
TGTGCCAGCAATCTACGCGGAGGACAAGCGACACGGCGACAAGAGACCCAGTACTTC
CASNLRGGQATRRQETQYF
>TRBJ2-7|TRBD1|-|TRBV11-1
TGTGCCAGCAGCGTAGCGGCGACAGGGGGCTCCTACGAGCAGTACTTC
CASSVAATGGSYEQYF
>TRBJ2-7|-|medium-sized|TRBV2
TGTGCCAGCAGTGAAACCTACGAGCAGTACTTC
CASSETYEQYF
>TRBJ2-3|-|many|TRBV7-6
TGTGCCAGCAGCCCCGACAGAGATACGCAGTATTTT
CASSPDRDTQYF
>TRBJ2-2|TRBD2|-|TRBV4-1
TGCGCCAGCAGCCAGGCGGGGGCGAACACCGGGGAGCTGTTTTTT
CASSQAGANTGELFF
>TRBJ1-5|-|-|TRBV7-2
TGTGCCAGCAGCCGAGGACCCCAGCATTTT
CASSRGPQHF
>TRBJ2-1|TRBD1|-|TRBV2
TGTGCCAAACCACAGGGACAGGGTCTAACCAATGAGCAGTTCTTC
CAKPQGQGLTNEQFF
>TRBJ1-6|-|-|TRBV19
TGTGCCAGTTCTCATGGGGGGGATTCACCCCTCCACTTT
CASSHGGDSPLHF
>TRBJ1-1|-|-|TRBV15
TGTGCCACCAGCAGGGGGCCTGGAGAAGCTTTCTTT
CATSRGPGEAFF
>TRBJ1-1|-|-|TRBV18
TGTGCCAGCTCACCCAACGGGAACACTGAAGCTTTCTTT
CASSPNGNTEAFF
>TRBJ1-2|-|many|TRBV7-9
TGTGCCAGCAGCTTAGTTCAGGGGTTTGGCTACACCTTC
CASSLVQGFGYTF
>TRBJ1-1|-|many|TRBV7-3
TGTGCCAGCAGCCTGGGACGGGGGAACACTGAAGCTTTCTTT
CASSLGRGNTEAFF
>TRBJ2-1|TRBD2|many|TRBV7-3
TGTGCCAGCAGCCTTTTAGCGGGAGATTCCCATGAGCAGTTCTTC
CASSLLAGDSHEQFF
>TRBJ2-1|TRBD1|many|TRBV2
TGTGCCAGCTTCCGGGACAGAGCATACAATGAGCAGTTCTTC
CASFRDRAYNEQFF
>TRBJ2-3|-|-|TRBV12-3/TRBV12-4
TGTGCCAGCAGTTTTATTTTTGGCGGACACACAGATACGCAGTATTTT
CASSFIFGGHTDTQYF
>TRBJ2-7|-|-|TRBV25-1
TGTGCCAGCAGTGCAGACAGAGTAGGAACCTACGAGCAGTACTTC
CASSADRVGTYEQYF
>TRBJ2-1|TRBD2|-|TRBV4-2
TGTGCCAGCAGCCAAGGACTAGCGGGGTTTGAGTACAATGAGCAGTTCTTC
CASSQGLAGFEYNEQFF
>TRBJ2-1|TRBD2|many|TRBV11-2
TGTGCCAGCAGCTCGAAGGGACTAGCGGGAGATGAGCAGTTCTTC
CASSSKGLAGDEQFF
>TRBJ1-2|TRBD1|once|TRBV20-1
TGCAGTGCCGCCGGGACAGGGGGCAACTATGGCTACACCTTC
CSAAGTGGNYGYTF
>TRBJ1-2|-|-|TRBV7-2
TGTGCCAGCAGCTTATCCCCCTATGGCTACACCTTC
CASSLSPYGYTF
>TRBJ2-1|TRBD2|-|TRBV28
TGTGCCAGCAGTGCCGGACTAGTTGCGTTCTTC
CASSAGLVAFF
>TRBJ2-5|TRBD2|-|TRBV5-1
TGCGCCAGCAGCTTGGTAGCGGGATGGGAGACCCAGTACTTC
CASSLVAGWETQYF
>TRBJ1-2|-|-|TRBV3-1
TGTGCCAGCAGCCAAGGACCAGGGAATCCCTATGGCTACACCTTC
CASSQGPGNPYGYTF
>TRBJ2-7|-|many|TRBV4-1
TGCGCCAGCAGCCAAGTCGGCGTCAGGCTGGACGAGCAGTACTTC
CASSQVGVRLDEQYF
>TRBJ2-1|-|-|TRBV9
TGTGCCAGCAGCGTACTGGGGGGATCCGGCTACAATGAGCAGTTCTTC
CASSVLGGSGYNEQFF
>TRBJ2-1|TRBD1|-|TRBV15
TGTGCCACCAGCAGAGATTTAGGGGGCAGGGTCAATGAGCAGTTCTTC
CATSRDLGGRVNEQFF
>TRBJ2-7|-|-|TRBV7-9
TGTGCCAGCAGCCCTCAGACAGTTGGCTACGAGCAGTACTTC
CASSPQTVGYEQYF
>TRBJ1-6|-|many|TRBV11-2
TGTGCCAGCAGCTTGGTAGCAGTGTCCAGCGGTTCACCCCTCCACTTT
CASSLVAVSSGSPLHF
>TRBJ1-2|-|many|TRBV11-1
TGTGCCAGCAGCTCGGGCCCCCCCACGGATGTCACCGATGGCTACACCTTC
CASSSGPPTDVTDGYTF